The 24 T cell receptor beta chains presented below share a single source sample, sequenced in a study of control samples from healthy donors and cancer patients (dated by TCRdb to the early 2020s). The library was obtained by the immunoSEQ multiplex PCR assay. In its TCRdb copy, this immuneACCESS table keeps in-frame sequences only and misses some clones. Where compared with another copy, unresolved V genes explain less than half of these, and the others have no known cause. This sample is represented by about 170,000 clones; around 92% of them were singletons. The ten most abundant clones make up 2% to 2.5% of the sample. Sample: blood. Receptor source: a woman aged 40 to 49 in good health.

This rearrangement joins TRBV18 to TRBJ2-3; D is perhaps TRBD1 (6 bases). The germline CDR1 and CDR2 sequences are KGHSH and LQKENI. Trimming left V 3 bases short and J 2 bases short, with 12 bases between. This CDR3 is 15 amino acids long. In DNA form, the CDR3 reads TGTGCCAGCTCACCCCAGGGGCCCCCCACAGATACGCAGTATTTT. Protein sequence: CASSPQGPPTDTQYF.

This chain connects TRBV6-2 or TRBV6-3 to TRBJ1-5, with D possibly matching TRBD1 (5 bases). V shed 6 bases and J shed 1 base, with 10 bases lying between them. The CDR3 sequence is 14 residues long. CDR1 and CDR2 from the germline V gene are MNHEY and SVGEGT. The DNA for the CDR3 is TGTGCCAGCAGCCTAGGGGTGAGCAATCAGCCCCAGCATTTT. This sequence encodes CASSLGVSNQPQHF.

The chain joins TRBV19 to TRBJ1-5, with 9 bases lining up with TRBD1. Looked up from germline, CDR1 is LNHDA and CDR2 is SQIVND (reference sequence). CDR3 length: 16 amino acids. The V segment lost 2 bases and the J segment 2 bases; nucleotides outside the gene matches: 4. DNA of the CDR3: TGTGCCAGTAGTATACCCGGGGACAGGGGCAATCAGCCCCAGCATTTT. Protein product: CASSIPGDRGNQPQHF.

The chain links TRBV11-2 to TRBJ2-2; no clear D gene. Germline V gene lookup returns CDR1 SGHAT and CDR2 FQNNGV. Trimming pared 6 bases from V and 10 bases from J, leaving 15 bases between. There are 13 residues in the CDR3. Here the CDR3 DNA reads TGTGCCAGCAGACACAAACCGCCGCAGGAGCTGTTTTTT. Residues: CASRHKPPQELFF. Full variable domain (outside the CDR3, taken from reference TRBV11-2 and TRBJ2-2): EAGVAQSPRYKIIEKRQSVAFWCNPISGHATLYWYQQILGQGPKLLIQFQNNGVVDDSQLPKDRFSAERLKGVDSTLKIQPAKLEDSAVYLCASRHKPPQELFFGEGSRLTVL.

V is TRBV6-1 and J is TRBJ2-2; 9 bases line up with TRBD1. In germline, CDR1 is MNHNS, CDR2 SASEGT. The junction had 5 bases not matched to a gene; V was cut back by 3 bases and J by 3 bases. The CDR3 has 16 amino acids. In DNA, the CDR3 is TGTGCCAGCAGTGAGCAGGGGACAGGGTACACCGGGGAGCTGTTTTTT. Protein product: CASSEQGTGYTGELFF.

This clone was recorded once. This chain connects TRBV18 to TRBJ2-2; D gene ambiguous. The CDR3 runs 12 residues. Germline V gene data show CDR1 as KGHSH and CDR2 as LQKENI. V was shortened by 3 bases and J by 3 bases, with 2 bases between the two germline ends. CDR3 sequence: CASSPDTGELFF. DNA for the CDR3: TGTGCCAGCTCACCGGACACCGGGGAGCTGTTTTTT.

This clone was seen once. This chain connects TRBV28 to TRBJ1-5; no firm D call. Trimming left V 10 bases short and J 3 bases short, with 13 bases between. The CDR3 runs 13 residues. Germline V gene data show CDR1 as MDHEN and CDR2 as SYDVKM. CDR3 in amino acids: CATQLGVNQPQHF. The CDR3 DNA sequence: TGTGCCACCCAGCTCGGGGTCAATCAGCCCCAGCATTTT.

The chain employs TRBV5-4 and TRBJ2-5; 8 nucleotides match TRBD2. The CDR3 is made up of 17 amino acids. Germline V lookup: CDR1 SGHNT, CDR2 YYREEE (reference sequence). V trimming: 3 bases; J trimming: 5 bases; junction bases outside the gene matches: 15. The CDR3, as DNA: TGTGCCAGCAGCTCAGTGGGCGGGGGGTTCAACCTTGAGACCCAGTACTTC. Translated: CASSSVGGGFNLETQYF. Filled out from reference TRBV5-4 and TRBJ2-5, the complete variable domain reads ETGVTQSPTHLIKTRGQQVTLRCSSQSGHNTVSWYQQALGQGPQFIFQYYREEENGRGNFPPRFSGLQFPNYSSELNVNALELDDSALYLCASSSVGGGFNLETQYFGPGTRLLVL.

This chain links TRBV2 with TRBJ1-3; D is perhaps TRBD1 (6 bases). The germline gives CDR1 SNHLY, CDR2 FYNNEI. Deletions cut 8 bases from V and 0 bases from J, with 8 bases between. This CDR3 has 13 residues. Here the CDR3 reads CASGQRSGNTIYF. CDR3 in DNA: TGTGCCAGCGGACAGCGCTCTGGAAACACCATATATTTT.

The count of this clone is one. The chain carries TRBV5-1 and TRBJ2-5; D is uncertain. Germline CDR1 is SGHRS and CDR2 is YFSETQ. With 0 bases removed from V and 1 base from J, the gap between germline ends came to 13 bases. The CDR3 contains 16 residues. The CDR3 sequence: CASSLEATSPQETQYF. The CDR3 DNA follows: TGCGCCAGCAGCTTGGAGGCTACCTCCCCCCAAGAGACCCAGTACTTC.

This chain connects TRBV18 to TRBJ2-7; the D gene is possibly TRBD1 (5 bases). The CDR3 has 16 residues. CDR1 is KGHSH, CDR2 LQKENI, per germline. V lost 2 bases and J lost 4, with 18 bases in between. CDR3 DNA sequence: TGTGCCAGCTCACCAAGTAGTGGCAGGGCCGTTTACGAGCAGTACTTC. This gives the protein CASSPSSGRAVYEQYF.

The V call is TRBV28, the J call TRBJ1-1, with TRBD1 matching over 7 bases. Germline trimming cut 2 bases from V and 5 bases from J; bases unmatched to any gene: 8. Looked up from germline, CDR1 is MDHEN and CDR2 is SYDVKM. The CDR3 extends over 15 amino acids. The CDR3 is CASSLRQGVETEAFF. In nucleotides, the CDR3 is TGTGCCAGCAGTTTACGGCAGGGGGTTGAAACTGAAGCTTTCTTT. The complete variable domain, with remaining parts taken from reference TRBV28 and TRBJ1-1, reads DVKVTQSSRYLVKRTGEKVFLECVQDMDHENMFWYRQDPGLGLRLIYFSYDVKMKEKGDIPEGYSVSREKKERFSLILESASTNQTSMYLCASSLRQGVETEAFFGQGTRLTVV.

The V gene is TRBV27, the J gene TRBJ1-2; no clear D. The V and J ends lost 6 bases and 6 bases respectively, with 8 bases between them. The CDR3 runs to 11 residues. Germline lookup yields CDR1 MNHEY and CDR2 SMNVEV (reference sequence). CDR3 residues: CASRDVHGYTF. DNA for the CDR3: TGTGCCAGCAGAGATGTCCATGGCTACACCTTC.

This chain joins TRBV5-6 and TRBJ1-4; 10 bases line up with TRBD1. Germline V gene data show CDR1 as SGHDT and CDR2 as YYEEEE. The CDR3 covers 17 residues. Trimming removed 0 bases from V and 0 bases from J; junction bases left unmatched: 2. In nucleotides, the CDR3 is TGTGCCAGCAGCTTGGGGACAGGGGGATCAACTAATGAAAAACTGTTTTTT. Translating gives CASSLGTGGSTNEKLFF. Full variable domain (missing parts from reference TRBV5-6 and TRBJ1-4): DAGVTQSPTHLIKTRGQQVTLRCSPKSGHDTVSWYQQALGQGPQFIFQYYEEEERQRGNFPDRFSGHQFPNYSSELNVNALLLGDSALYLCASSLGTGGSTNEKLFFGSGTQLSVL.

V gene TRBV24-1 combines with J gene TRBJ2-1, with D perhaps matching TRBD2 (6 bases). Trimming removed 5 bases at V and 12 bases at J, with 10 bases between. The germline gives CDR1 KGHDR, CDR2 SFDVKD. The CDR3 is 11 amino acids. The CDR3, as DNA: TGTGCCACCAGTGGTGGAGGGGTGCAGTTCTTC. Amino acid sequence: CATSGGGVQFF.

The V and J genes are TRBV27 and TRBJ1-1; no clear D. CDR3 size: 15 residues. The germline CDR1 and CDR2 sequences are MNHEY and SMNVEV (reference sequence). The V end was cut by 0 bases, the J end by 3 bases, with 11 bases between. CDR3 DNA sequence: TGTGCCAGCAGTTTATCGATCGGGGTAGACACTGAAGCTTTCTTT. Protein product: CASSLSIGVDTEAFF.

The rearrangement uses TRBV9 and TRBJ1-6; D uncertain. This CDR3 contains 14 residues. The V end lost 0 bases, the J end lost 6 bases, and 7 bases lay between the germline ends. Germline CDR1 SGDLS, CDR2 YYNGEE. The CDR3 sequence: CASSVEAGNSPLHF. Written as DNA, the CDR3 is TGTGCCAGCAGCGTAGAGGCGGGTAATTCACCCCTCCACTTT.

The chain links TRBV27 to TRBJ2-1; D is unresolved. CDR1 and CDR2 from the germline V gene are MNHEY and SMNVEV (reference sequence). This CDR3 region has 14 residues. With 6 bases removed from V and 6 bases from J, the gap between germline ends came to 15 bases. CDR3 coding DNA: TGTGCCAGCAGCCCATTTTTGGGGTCCAATGAGCAGTTCTTC. It is translated as CASSPFLGSNEQFF.

The genes are TRBV6-5 and TRBJ2-5; unclear D gene. In germline, CDR1 is MNHEY, CDR2 SVGAGI. This CDR3 comprises 15 residues. Between the trimmed V and J ends, which lost 7 bases and 4 bases, there was a span of 19 bases. The DNA of the CDR3 is TGTGCCAGCACCGCTGGGATTTCTATAGGAGAGACCCAGTACTTC. Its translation is CASTAGISIGETQYF.

This chain links TRBV6-5 with TRBJ1-1; D gene uncertain. Germline CDR1 and CDR2: MNHEY and SVGAGI. The CDR3 contains 14 residues. V shed 5 bases and J shed 8 bases, with 18 bases lying between them. The CDR3 DNA is TGTGCCAGCAGTCCCCGCGCAGGCACGGCCGAAGCTTTCTTT. Translation: CASSPRAGTAEAFF.

Written as DNA, the CDR3 is TGTGCCAGCGGAAGACAGGGCCCTGAAAAACTGTTTTTT. Translated, it gives CASGRQGPEKLFF. The genes are TRBV6-5 and TRBJ1-4, with 7 positions matching TRBD1. Germline-derived CDR1 and CDR2 are MNHEY and SVGAGI. V shed 8 bases, J shed 7 bases, and the junction held 7 bases outside the gene matches. The CDR3 is made up of 13 amino acids.

The chain is built from TRBV5-1 and TRBJ1-5; D perhaps matches TRBD1 (5 bases). The V gene's germline CDR1 is SGHRS and CDR2 YFSETQ. Trimming removed 0 bases from V and 2 bases from J, with 9 bases in between. The CDR3 consists of 15 residues. The CDR3: CASSLGGLGNQPQHF. The CDR3 DNA follows: TGCGCCAGCAGCTTGGGGGGCCTTGGCAATCAGCCCCAGCATTTT. Complete variable domain (other parts from reference TRBV5-1 and TRBJ1-5): KAGVTQTPRYLIKTRGQQVTLSCSPISGHRSVSWYQQTPGQGLQFLFEYFSETQRNKGNFPGRFSGRQFSNSRSEMNVSTLELGDSALYLCASSLGGLGNQPQHFGDGTRLSIL.

CDR3 protein: CASSRGPKTEAFF. In DNA form, the CDR3 reads TGTGCCAGCAGCAGAGGACCCAAGACTGAAGCTTTCTTT. The chain joins TRBV9 to TRBJ1-1; D ambiguous. V was shortened by 4 bases and J by 5 bases, with 12 bases between the two germline ends. There are 13 residues in the CDR3. From germline, CDR1 is SGDLS and CDR2 YYNGEE. Based on the CDR3 plus reference TRBV9 and TRBJ1-1, the full variable domain is DSGVTQTPKHLITATGQRVTLRCSPRSGDLSVYWYQQSLDQGLQFLIQYYNGEERAKGNILERFSAQQFPDLHSELNLSSLELGDSALYFCASSRGPKTEAFFGQGTRLTVV.

Only one count was recorded for this clone. For the CDR3, the DNA is TGTGCCAGCAGTGAAGCGGGGACAGCGCGGGCGGGTGAGACCCAGTACTTC. Amino acid sequence: CASSEAGTARAGETQYF. The chain uses TRBV2 and TRBJ2-5; the match to TRBD1 covers 7 bases. V trimming: 0 bases; J trimming: 5 bases; junction bases outside the gene matches: 12. In germline, CDR1 is SNHLY, CDR2 FYNNEI. CDR3 length: 17 amino acids. Full variable domain (missing parts from reference TRBV2 and TRBJ2-5): EPEVTQTPSHQVTQMGQEVILRCVPISNHLYFYWYRQILGQKVEFLVSFYNNEISEKSEIFDDQFSVERPDGSNFTLKIRSTKLEDSAMYFCASSEAGTARAGETQYFGPGTRLLVL.